One sample yielded the 6 T cell receptor beta chains listed below, sequenced in a study of control samples from healthy donors and cancer patients. TCRdb keeps only in-frame clones here, not all; method: immunoSEQ multiplex PCR. The sample yields some 130,000 clones, 75% to 95% seen once. The sample was blood. Source of these receptors: a man in his late teens or twenties in good health.

The chain has TRBV28 and TRBJ2-5; D is perhaps TRBD2 (5 bases). The CDR3 has 15 amino acids. Trimming cost V 6 bases and J 1 base, with 15 bases left between them. Germline loops: CDR1 MDHEN, CDR2 SYDVKM. The CDR3 sequence: CASREAAASQETQYF. In DNA form, the CDR3 reads TGTGCCAGCAGGGAGGCCGCGGCTTCCCAAGAGACCCAGTACTTC.

This clone was detected a few times. The chain links TRBV7-9 to TRBJ2-2, with 9 bases identical to TRBD1. Unmatched junction bases numbered 10, after V lost 5 bases and J lost 6 bases. Germline V gene lookup returns CDR1 SEHNR and CDR2 FQNEAQ (reference sequence). CDR3 size: 16 residues. In DNA form, the CDR3 reads TGTGCCAGCAGCCCGGGGACAGGGAAGAAGCCCGGGGAGCTGTTTTTT. Translating gives CASSPGTGKKPGELFF.

This clone was picked up one time. The chain carries TRBV9 and TRBJ1-6; tentative D call: TRBD1 (5 bases). The CDR3 has 18 amino acids. The V end was cut by 0 bases, the J end by 6 bases, with 19 bases between. CDR1 is SGDLS and CDR2 is YYNGEE in the germline V gene. CDR3 bases: TGTGCCAGCAGCGTAGGTCTAGTTCCAGGGCGGGCTAATTCACCCCTCCACTTT. Translated, it gives CASSVGLVPGRANSPLHF.

The CDR3 protein is CATSSQGSSGNTIYF. The CDR3 DNA follows: TGTGCCACCAGCTCCCAGGGCTCCTCTGGAAACACCATATATTTT. The chain couples TRBV15 to TRBJ1-3; tentatively, D is TRBD1 (5 bases). The germline V gene has CDR1 LNHNV and CDR2 YYDKDF (reference sequence). The CDR3 covers 15 residues. Deletions cut 5 bases from V and 0 bases from J, with 11 bases between. The variable domain in full, with the rest retrieved from reference TRBV15 and TRBJ1-3, is DAMVIQNPRYQVTQFGKPVTLSCSQTLNHNVMYWYQQKSSQAPKLLFHYYDKDFNNEADTPDNFQSRRPNTSFCFLDIRSPGLGDTAMYLCATSSQGSSGNTIYFGEGSWLTVV.

The chain carries TRBV7-2 and TRBJ2-2; tentative D call: TRBD2 (7 bases). CDR1 and CDR2 (germline): SGHTA, FQGNSA. The V gene lost 5 bases and the J gene lost 4 bases, with 17 bases spanning the gap. The CDR3 length is 16 residues. DNA of the CDR3: TGTGCCAGCAGCAGACAGGCTAGCGGTTCCACCGGGGAGCTGTTTTTT. This gives the protein CASSRQASGSTGELFF.

This chain links TRBV19 with TRBJ2-7; 9 nucleotides line up with TRBD1. The V segment lost 5 bases and the J segment 7 bases; nucleotides outside the gene matches: 6. The CDR3 spans 13 residues. Germline CDR1 reads LNHDA; CDR2 reads SQIVND (reference sequence). CDR3 DNA sequence: TGTGCCAGTAGTCCGACAGGGGGTGGGGAGCAGTACGTC. Translation gives CASSPTGGGEQYV.